The entry that follows covers one T cell receptor beta chain sequence. Only a few counts were recorded for this clonotype. Which antigen it targets is not known. Nothing much larger sits one base from this clone, and base qualities are not available. The sample comes from a study of T cells after yellow fever vaccination (dated 2019 in TCRdb). Some background on the complete study: The SMART-Seq v4 Ultra Low Input RNA kit was used to prepare libraries from fractions with low cell numbers. Bulk PBMC replicates and cell subsets were isolated from blood drawn at multiple timepoints before and after both primary and secondary immunization. Two healthy male donors, one aged 18 to 30 and one aged 30 to 40 years, were included in the cohort. To follow T-cell clones before and after primary and booster YFV17D yellow fever vaccination, bulk TCR alpha and beta repertoires were sequenced over time. Overall results and qualifications from the work: Only a couple of donors were included in the study, so the extent to which the findings can be generalized is limited. A small fraction of clonotypes appeared in both the CD4 and CD8 compartments, likely as a result of convergent recombination. Compared with the primary T-cell response, the secondary T-cell response was faster but weaker, reaching its peak on day 5 rather than on day 15. After the booster, most clones that had expanded after primary vaccination were detected again (around 95% of CD4 and 88% of CD8), suggesting broad maintenance of memory. FACS-sorted repertoires could contain abundant contaminating clonotypes from the bulk population, so computational filtering was required.

What this sample's treatment or condition label stands for: live attenuated yellow fever vaccine strain. At each blood-draw timepoint, two biological replicates of bulk PBMCs were obtained. A standard Ficoll-Paque protocol was used to isolate PBMCs from peripheral blood. TriZol was used to extract RNA from bulk PBMCs, from CD4 and CD8 fractions, and from dextramer-positive and dextramer-negative fractions. TCR cDNA was made using 5'RACE template switching, a step that added a universal primer site and unique molecular identifiers. Priming of cDNA synthesis was performed from both the TCR alpha and TCR beta constant segments. Two PCR steps were used to amplify libraries, with sample barcodes and sequencing adapters being added in the second step. Sequencing of libraries was performed on Illumina HiSeq 2500 (2x100 bp) or NovaSeq (2x150 bp). The study's own analysis went as follows. Reads were demultiplexed and collapsed into UMI consensus sequences with MIGEC, and V(D)J alignment was performed with MiXCR. Using edgeR on replicate PBMC samples, clonotypes were called vaccine-responding if FDR was below 0.01 and the log2 fold change was above 5 up to day 15. Each bulk clonotype received a CD4 or CD8 identity based on whether the sequenced CD4 or CD8 repertoire contained that clonotype at higher abundance. Using fastp at Q25 and MiXCR, TCRdb reprocessed the public reads and kept productive beta chains. Each record represents a unique CDR3 protein, reported with the most common genes and DNA among its rows. What appears here as the V and J calls and clone size reflects TCRdb's work, not the paper's. The sample yields roughly 500,000 distinct CDR3 sequences; about a fifth were counted once. Together, the top ten hold approximately 15% of the sample.

There are 14 amino acids in the CDR3, from cysteine to phenylalanine inclusive. This entry keeps only the CDR3 DNA: 42 bases, framed from base 1. V drops 5 bases and J drops 3 bases, leaving 11 bases in between. The sequence is built from TRBV12-3 or TRBV12-4 and TRBJ1-5; the D gene is perhaps TRBD1, on 5 matching bases. The source of this sequence is a man aged 25-45 years who received the YFV17D yellow fever vaccine. This material consisted of PBMCs, taken 15 days after the yellow fever booster vaccination. CDR3 reads: CASSVQGVNQPQHF. The nucleotide sequence reads TGTGCCAGCAGTGTCCAGGGTGTCAATCAGCCCCAGCATTTT.